The clone carrying this T cell receptor beta chain showed up many times. The antigen is undetermined. Expressed TCRB transcripts were sequenced because the isolated RNA had all been reverse transcribed beforehand. Profiling relied on immunoSEQ multiplex PCR, and the TCRdb table lists in-frame clones only, not all of them. The table records roughly 350,000 clones, roughly a tenth of them present only once. Trimming pared 4 bases from V and 8 bases from J, leaving 18 bases between. The CDR3 runs to 14 residues. Germline values: CDR1 SQVTM, CDR2 ANQGSEA. The sample is drawn from a study of beta chain features in type 1 diabetes. General study findings and limits: Any HLA-type effect on TCRB rearrangement remained unresolved here. There was a moderate but significant shortening of TCRB CDR3s in all four CD4+ subsets of Type 1 diabetes patients. PCR, the amplification step, might favor shorter templates, equally in patients and controls.

One heparinised draw, averaging around 120 mL, was taken per donor. Cell sorting via CD45RO/CCR7/CD25/CD127/CD95/CD27 was performed to obtain CD4+ naive, central memory, regulatory and stem cell-like memory cells. This clonotype originated in a young man with type 1 diabetes. Sequenced: central memory CD4+ T cells from blood. V is TRBV29-1 and J is TRBJ2-1; maybe TRBD2 (6 bases). The CDR3 here is CSVGTDLWGDEQFF. The CDR3 nucleotides read TGCAGCGTTGGGACCGACCTATGGGGGGATGAGCAGTTCTTC.